What follows are 16 T cell receptor beta chains derived from one specimen sequenced in a study of T cell clonotyping in hematopoietic cell transplantation. Repertoires were generated with immunoSEQ multiplex PCR, while TCRdb's copy carries only in-frame clones and drops some. The sample holds some 7,000 clones; nearly 99% are singletons and the top ten take 0.64%. The sample was PBMCs, taken 30 days after allogeneic stem cell transplant. The receptor set was obtained from a male patient between 55 and 70 years old who had an allogeneic stem cell transplant from a related donor, so the T cells may come from the graft donor. Some clones in this sample may be carry-over from other donors' samples.

This clone was seen just once. V is TRBV25-1 and J is TRBJ1-1; no clear D. In germline, CDR1 is MGHDK, CDR2 SYGVNS. V lost 1 base and J lost 5, with 11 bases in between. The CDR3 has 14 amino acids. Here the CDR3 reads CASSELEGWTEAFF. The DNA for the CDR3 is TGTGCCAGCAGTGAATTGGAGGGCTGGACTGAAGCTTTCTTT.

This chain links TRBV7-8 with TRBJ2-2; a possible D gene is TRBD1 (5 bases). Germline loops: CDR1 SGHVS, CDR2 FQNEAQ. The CDR3 is 17 residues long. Between the trimmed V and J ends, which lost 1 base and 0 bases, there was a span of 12 bases. CDR3 in DNA: TGTGCCAGCAGCTTAGGGACGACAGCTACGAACACCGGGGAGCTGTTTTTT. This translates into CASSLGTTATNTGELFF.

The genes are TRBV7-2 and TRBJ2-3; a weak D match, TRBD1 (5 bases). Trimming stripped 3 bases from V and 3 bases from J, with 13 bases between. CDR3 length: 15 residues. Germline V gives CDR1 SGHTA, CDR2 FQGNSA. CDR3 in amino acids: CASSLVSRGTDTQYF. The CDR3 DNA reads as TGTGCCAGCAGCTTGGTATCTAGGGGTACAGATACGCAGTATTTT.

The chain uses TRBV4-2 and TRBJ2-7; weak D call: TRBD1 (5 bases). V lost 8 bases and J lost 3, with 8 bases in between. The length of the CDR3 is 11 residues. Germline CDR1 is LGHNA and CDR2 is YNFKEQ. CDR3 residues: CASGANYEQYF. Here the CDR3 DNA reads TGTGCCAGCGGGGCGAACTACGAGCAGTACTTC.

This chain connects TRBV9 to TRBJ1-6; D is ambiguous. The germline V and J ends were trimmed by 2 bases and 5 bases, with 8 bases remaining between them. The germline gives CDR1 SGDLS, CDR2 YYNGEE. This CDR3 has 14 amino acids. The CDR3 sequence: CASSVQSHNSPLHF. CDR3 nucleotide sequence: TGTGCCAGCAGCGTCCAGAGTCATAATTCACCCCTCCACTTT.

The V call is TRBV4-2, the J call TRBJ1-2, with unresolved D. The ends were cut back, 0 bases at V and 8 bases at J, with 16 bases in the middle. CDR1 and CDR2 (germline): LGHNA, YNFKEQ. The CDR3 spans 15 residues. The CDR3 is CASSQEIPAVRGYTF. The CDR3 bases are TGTGCCAGCAGCCAAGAAATTCCGGCAGTTCGAGGCTACACCTTC.

This clone was picked up one time. This chain links TRBV9 with TRBJ2-3, with D possibly matching TRBD1 (7 bases). The CDR3 extends over 15 amino acids. Trimming took 3 bases from V and 1 from J, leaving 12 bases between them. The germline V gene has CDR1 SGDLS and CDR2 YYNGEE. For the CDR3, the DNA is TGTGCCAGCAGCGCCAGCAGGGGGGGCACAGATACGCAGTATTTT. As protein: CASSASRGGTDTQYF.

This sequence joins TRBV5-6 and TRBJ1-5; the D gene is possibly TRBD1 (5 bases). V was cut by 2 bases and J by 5 bases, with 8 bases left in between. The CDR3 length is 13 residues. CDR1 SGHDT and CDR2 YYEEEE come from the germline V gene. The CDR3 here is CASSFRGDQPQHF. CDR3 DNA sequence: TGTGCCAGCAGCTTCCGGGGGGATCAGCCCCAGCATTTT.

V and J are TRBV6-4 and TRBJ2-1, with D uncertain. Trimming took off 2 bases at V and 6 bases at J, with 8 bases between the two ends. CDR3 length: 13 residues. Germline V gene data show CDR1 as MRHNA and CDR2 as SNTAGT. This CDR3 is CASSDSPVNEQFF. The CDR3 coding sequence is TGTGCCAGCAGTGACAGCCCCGTCAATGAGCAGTTCTTC.

V gene TRBV6-5 combines with J gene TRBJ2-7; 9 bases align to TRBD1. V dropped 6 bases and J dropped 4; count of bases not matched to a gene: 10. The germline CDR1 and CDR2 sequences are MNHEY and SVGAGI. The CDR3 consists of 15 residues. The CDR3 nucleotides read TGTGCCAGCAGGGGGCCGGGACAGGGAGGATACGAGCAGTACTTC. This encodes CASRGPGQGGYEQYF.

The chain employs TRBV4-1 and TRBJ2-7; D is perhaps TRBD1 (6 bases). The CDR3 length is 14 residues. Trimming shortened V by 4 bases and J by 0 bases, and 10 bases separated the two germline ends. CDR1 MGHRA and CDR2 YSYEKL come from the germline V gene. In nucleotides, the CDR3 is TGCGCCAGCAGCCCCCAGGGGTCCTCCTACGAGCAGTACTTC. As protein: CASSPQGSSYEQYF.

The chain employs TRBV10-3 and TRBJ1-1; the match to TRBD1 covers 9 bases. The CDR3 loop spans 14 amino acids. From germline, CDR1 is ENHRY and CDR2 SYGVKD. V dropped 0 bases and J dropped 8; count of bases not matched to a gene: 4. CDR3 DNA: TGTGCCATCAGTGAGTCGACAGGGGGAAAGGAAGCTTTCTTT. Translated, it gives CAISESTGGKEAFF.

In DNA, the CDR3 is TGTGCCAGCAGCCCTCATGTAGGGATTTCACCCCTCCACTTT. This sequence encodes CASSPHVGISPLHF. This rearrangement joins TRBV6-5 to TRBJ1-6; D unclear. The germline gives CDR1 MNHEY, CDR2 SVGAGI. The CDR3 runs 14 residues. Trimming pared 6 bases from V and 9 bases from J, leaving 15 bases between.

This chain joins TRBV18 and TRBJ1-1; D unresolved. The CDR3 runs 13 residues. Germline V gene lookup returns CDR1 KGHSH and CDR2 LQKENI. V dropped 3 bases and J dropped 4 bases, with 9 bases sitting between them. In DNA form, the CDR3 reads TGTGCCAGCTCACCCGGCAGTACCACTGAAGCTTTCTTT. Encoded protein: CASSPGSTTEAFF.

This chain joins TRBV19 and TRBJ1-3, with D possibly being TRBD1 (6 bases). V lost 3 bases and J lost 5, with 8 bases in between. Germline CDR1 LNHDA, CDR2 SQIVND (reference sequence). The CDR3 consists of 13 residues. CDR3 in DNA: TGTGCCAGTAGTATCGACAGGCGAAACACCATATATTTT. It encodes CASSIDRRNTIYF.

The V call is TRBV7-9, the J call TRBJ2-6; D uncertain. CDR1 and CDR2 from the germline V gene are SEHNR and FQNEAQ (reference sequence). V dropped 4 bases and J dropped 1 base, with 5 bases sitting between them. The CDR3 has 14 residues. CDR3: CASSSSSGANVLTF. The CDR3 DNA reads TGTGCCAGCAGCTCCTCTTCTGGGGCCAACGTCCTGACTTTC.